This T cell receptor beta chain was retrieved from a study of OX40 agonist ivuxolimab in advanced cancers. About the study: A male proportion of around 86% was recorded, with mean age roughly 62 years and range roughly 23 to 90.

Only in-frame clones appear in the TCRdb table, and some are missing; sequencing was by immunoSEQ multiplex PCR. The sample holds about 69,000 clones, more than 70% seen once. Deletions cut 3 bases from V and 2 bases from J, with 8 bases between. The CDR3 is 14 amino acids. In germline, CDR1 is KGHSH, CDR2 LQKENI. The sequence derives from an adult with an advanced solid tumor such as melanoma, head and neck, liver or kidney cancer. V and J are TRBV18 and TRBJ1-3; tentative D call: TRBD1 (5 bases). The specimen comprised CD4+ or CD8+ T cells sorted from blood, sampled in a trial of the OX40 agonist ivuxolimab. CDR3 sequence: CASSPSGTGNTIYF. CDR3 DNA: TGTGCCAGCTCACCGTCAGGGACTGGAAACACCATATATTTT.